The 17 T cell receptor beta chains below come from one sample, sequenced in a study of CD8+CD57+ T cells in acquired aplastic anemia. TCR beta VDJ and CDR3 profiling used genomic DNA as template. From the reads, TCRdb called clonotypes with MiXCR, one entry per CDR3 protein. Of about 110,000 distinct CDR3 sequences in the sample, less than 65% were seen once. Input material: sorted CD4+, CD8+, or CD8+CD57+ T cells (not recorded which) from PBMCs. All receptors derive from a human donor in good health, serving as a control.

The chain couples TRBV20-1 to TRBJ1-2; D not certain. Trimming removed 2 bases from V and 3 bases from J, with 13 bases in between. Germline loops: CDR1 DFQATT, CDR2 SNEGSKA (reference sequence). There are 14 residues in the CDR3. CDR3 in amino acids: CSARRPGGDYGYTF. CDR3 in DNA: TGCAGTGCTAGAAGGCCCGGCGGGGACTATGGCTACACCTTC.

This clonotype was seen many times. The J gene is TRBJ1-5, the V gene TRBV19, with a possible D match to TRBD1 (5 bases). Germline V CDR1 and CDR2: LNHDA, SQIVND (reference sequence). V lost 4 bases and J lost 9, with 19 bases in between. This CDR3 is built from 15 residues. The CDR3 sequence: CASSSLRQYISPQHF. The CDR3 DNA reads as TGTGCCAGTAGTAGCCTTAGACAGTATATTTCGCCCCAGCATTTT.

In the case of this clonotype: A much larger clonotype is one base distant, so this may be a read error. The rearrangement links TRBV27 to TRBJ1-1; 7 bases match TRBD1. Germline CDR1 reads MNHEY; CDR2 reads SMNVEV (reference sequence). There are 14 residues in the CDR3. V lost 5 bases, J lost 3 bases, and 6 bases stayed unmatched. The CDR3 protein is CASSLYQGDTEAFF. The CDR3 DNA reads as TGTGCCAGCAGTCTCTATCAGGGGGACACTGAAGCTTTCTTT.

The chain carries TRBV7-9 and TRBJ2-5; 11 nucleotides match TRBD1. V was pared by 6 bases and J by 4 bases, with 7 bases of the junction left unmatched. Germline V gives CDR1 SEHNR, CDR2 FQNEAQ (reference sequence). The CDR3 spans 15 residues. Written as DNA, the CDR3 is TGTGCCAGCAGGGCCGGGACAGGGGGGAGAGAGACCCAGTACTTC. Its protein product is CASRAGTGGRETQYF. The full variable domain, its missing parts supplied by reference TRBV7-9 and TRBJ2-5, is DTGVSQNPRHKITKRGQNVTFRCDPISEHNRLYWYRQTLGQGPEFLTYFQNEAQLEKSRLLSDRFSAERPKGSFSTLEIQRTEQGDSAMYLCASRAGTGGRETQYFGPGTRLLVL.

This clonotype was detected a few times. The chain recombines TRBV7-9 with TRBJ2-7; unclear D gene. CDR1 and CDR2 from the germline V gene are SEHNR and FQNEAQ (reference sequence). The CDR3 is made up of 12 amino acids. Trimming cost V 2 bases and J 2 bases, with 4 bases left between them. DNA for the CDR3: TGTGCCAGCAGCTTATCAACCTACGAGCAGTACTTC. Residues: CASSLSTYEQYF.

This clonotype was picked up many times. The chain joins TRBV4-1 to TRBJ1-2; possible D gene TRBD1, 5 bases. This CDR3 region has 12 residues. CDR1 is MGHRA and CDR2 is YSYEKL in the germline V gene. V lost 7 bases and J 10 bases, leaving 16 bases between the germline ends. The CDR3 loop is CASNPLQGTYTF. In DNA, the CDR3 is TGCGCCAGCAATCCGCTCCAGGGCACCTACACCTTC.

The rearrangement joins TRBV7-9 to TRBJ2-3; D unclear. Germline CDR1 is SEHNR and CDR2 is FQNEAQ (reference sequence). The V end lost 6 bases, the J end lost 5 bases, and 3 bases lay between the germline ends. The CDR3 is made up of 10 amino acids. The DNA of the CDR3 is TGTGCCAGCAGTCGAGATACGCAGTATTTT. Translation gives CASSRDTQYF.

DNA for the CDR3: TGCGCCAGCAGCTTGCGGTCCGGGGGGGCTGGCACTGAAGCTTTCTTT. Protein sequence: CASSLRSGGAGTEAFF. The gene calls are TRBV5-1 and TRBJ1-1, with a weak D call TRBD1 (6 bases). Germline V CDR1 and CDR2: SGHRS, YFSETQ. V was pared by 1 base and J by 4 bases, with 17 bases between. CDR3 length equals 16 residues.

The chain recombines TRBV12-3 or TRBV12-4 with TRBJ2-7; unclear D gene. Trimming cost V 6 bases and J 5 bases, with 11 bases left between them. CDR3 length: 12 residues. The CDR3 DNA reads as TGTGCCAGCAGCTGGATTCGGGACGAGCAGTACTTC. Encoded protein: CASSWIRDEQYF.

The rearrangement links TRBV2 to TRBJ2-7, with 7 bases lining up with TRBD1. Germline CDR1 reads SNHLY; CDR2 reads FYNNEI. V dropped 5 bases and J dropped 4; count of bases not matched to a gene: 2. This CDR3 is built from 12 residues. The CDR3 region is CASSKGQYEQYF. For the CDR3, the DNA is TGTGCCAGCAGTAAGGGACAGTACGAGCAGTACTTC.

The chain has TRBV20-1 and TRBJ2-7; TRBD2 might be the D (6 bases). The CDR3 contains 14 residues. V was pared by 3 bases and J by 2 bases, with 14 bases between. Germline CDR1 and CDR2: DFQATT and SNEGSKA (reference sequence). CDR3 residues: CSASLGTGPYEQYF. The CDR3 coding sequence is TGCAGTGCTAGTCTTGGGACTGGGCCCTACGAGCAGTACTTC.

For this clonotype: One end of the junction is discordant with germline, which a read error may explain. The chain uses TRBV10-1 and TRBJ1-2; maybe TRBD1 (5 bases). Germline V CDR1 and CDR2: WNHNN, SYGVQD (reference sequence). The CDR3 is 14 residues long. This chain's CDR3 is CASSYSGSVYGCTF. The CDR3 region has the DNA TGCGCCAGCAGTTATTCAGGGTCTGTCTATGGCTGCACCTTC.

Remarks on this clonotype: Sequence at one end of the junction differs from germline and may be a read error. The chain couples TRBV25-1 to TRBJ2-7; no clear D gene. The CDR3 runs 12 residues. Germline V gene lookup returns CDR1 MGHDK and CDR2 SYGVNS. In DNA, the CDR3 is TGTGCCAGCAGCGGTTACTCCCACGAGCAGTACTTC. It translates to CASSGYSHEQYF.

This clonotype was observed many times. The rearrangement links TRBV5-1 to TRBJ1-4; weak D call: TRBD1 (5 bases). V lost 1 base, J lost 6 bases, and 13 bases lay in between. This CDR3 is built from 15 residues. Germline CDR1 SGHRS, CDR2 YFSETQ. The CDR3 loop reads CASSLSDTLHEKLFF. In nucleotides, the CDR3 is TGCGCCAGCAGCTTGTCGGACACCCTTCATGAAAAACTGTTTTTT. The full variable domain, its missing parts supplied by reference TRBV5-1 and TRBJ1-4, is KAGVTQTPRYLIKTRGQQVTLSCSPISGHRSVSWYQQTPGQGLQFLFEYFSETQRNKGNFPGRFSGRQFSNSRSEMNVSTLELGDSALYLCASSLSDTLHEKLFFGSGTQLSVL.

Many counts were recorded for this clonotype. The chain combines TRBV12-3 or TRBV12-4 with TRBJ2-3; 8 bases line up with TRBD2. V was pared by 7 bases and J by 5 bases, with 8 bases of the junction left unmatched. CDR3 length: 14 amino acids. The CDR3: CASMPGGAEDTQYF. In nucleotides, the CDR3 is TGTGCCAGCATGCCGGGGGGGGCTGAAGATACGCAGTATTTT.

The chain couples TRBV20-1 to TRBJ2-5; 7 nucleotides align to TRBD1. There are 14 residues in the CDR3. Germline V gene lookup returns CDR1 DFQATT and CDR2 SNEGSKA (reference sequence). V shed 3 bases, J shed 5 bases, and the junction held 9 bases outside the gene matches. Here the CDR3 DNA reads TGCAGTGCTAGCCAACAGGGGATCGCGGAGACCCAGTACTTC. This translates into CSASQQGIAETQYF.

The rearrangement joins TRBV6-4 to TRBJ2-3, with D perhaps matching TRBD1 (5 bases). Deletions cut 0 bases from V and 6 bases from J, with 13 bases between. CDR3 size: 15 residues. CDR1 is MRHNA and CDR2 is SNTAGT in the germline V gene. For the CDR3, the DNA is TGTGCCAGCAGTGACTCTATGACAGCATTGGATACGCAGTATTTT. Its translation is CASSDSMTALDTQYF.